The rows below give T cell receptor beta chains drawn from one sample of a study of blood T cell repertoires in COVID-19. TCRdb's table, derived via immunoSEQ multiplex PCR, lists solely in-frame clones and lacks some. The data show more than 250,000 clones, with roughly nine tenths seen just once and under 6.5% held by the top ten. The sequenced sample was PBMCs or T cells enriched from blood (not recorded which). These receptors all come from a woman in her twenties or thirties who had recovered from COVID-19. Each CDR3 is given with its conserved first and last residue. D genes are given only for firm matches. Some rows mark clone size as missing; the rest say once, few, many or name a class of expanded clone.

cdr3_nt,cdr3_aa,v_call,j_call,clone_size,d_call
TGTGCCAGCAGCCCGCAGACTAGCGGGGATCGGAGTTTCTTC,CASSPQTSGDRSFF,TRBV7-9,TRBJ2-1,once,TRBD2
TGTGCCAGCAGTGAGCTTCAGGGGAATGGAAACACCATATATTTT,CASSELQGNGNTIYF,TRBV6-1,TRBJ1-3,NA,NA
TGCAGTGCTAGTCTGGGTAACTTAGGGAGTGAGCAGTTCTTC,CSASLGNLGSEQFF,TRBV20-1,TRBJ2-1,once,NA
TGTGCCAGCAGCTTGGAGGGGGGCACAGATACGCAGTATTTT,CASSLEGGTDTQYF,TRBV5-4,TRBJ2-3,NA,NA
TGTGCCAGCAGGACGCAGGGGGTAGGCAATCAGCCCCAGCATTTT,CASRTQGVGNQPQHF,TRBV2,TRBJ1-5,NA,TRBD1
TGTGCCTGGAGCGGGGGCAATCAGCCCCAGCATTTT,CAWSGGNQPQHF,TRBV30,TRBJ1-5,NA,NA
TGTGCCAGTACCTGGGCAGGGGGCCTTAATCAGCCCCAGCATTTT,CASTWAGGLNQPQHF,TRBV19,TRBJ1-5,NA,TRBD1
TGTGCCAGCAGCTTTGGGCAGGCTGGTTACAATGAGCAGTTCTTC,CASSFGQAGYNEQFF,TRBV7-9,TRBJ2-1,NA,NA
TGTGCCAGTAGTATAAGCCCCCAGTGGCGGATGAACACTGAAGCTTTCTTT,CASSISPQWRMNTEAFF,TRBV19,TRBJ1-1,NA,NA
TGTGCCAGCAGCCAGGGGAGGCGAGAGACCCAGTACTTC,CASSQGRRETQYF,TRBV6-2/TRBV6-3,TRBJ2-5,NA,NA
TGTGCCAGCAGCCGGACTAGCGGAACAGATACGCAGTATTTT,CASSRTSGTDTQYF,TRBV7-9,TRBJ2-3,NA,TRBD2
TGTGCCAGCAGTGAAGTCCCCTCGGGGACTGAAGCTTTCTTT,CASSEVPSGTEAFF,TRBV6-1,TRBJ1-1,NA,NA
TGTGCCAGCGAGGGGGGGACTAGCACAGATACGCAGTATTTT,CASEGGTSTDTQYF,TRBV2,TRBJ2-3,NA,NA
TGTGCCATCAGTGAGTCGCGACCGGGACATAACCCCTTCGAGGGCAATCAGCCCCAGCATTTT,CAISESRPGHNPFEGNQPQHF,TRBV10-3,TRBJ1-5,once,NA
TGTGCCAGCAGCCCGTTGACAGGGACTTCAGGCACTGAAGCTTTCTTT,CASSPLTGTSGTEAFF,TRBV5-5,TRBJ1-1,NA,TRBD1
TGTGCCAGCAGCGTAGGAGGGTCGAGCACCGGGGAGCTGTTTTTT,CASSVGGSSTGELFF,TRBV9,TRBJ2-2,NA,NA
TGTGCCAGCAGCTTTCCGGACAACTCCTATAATTCACCCCTCCACTTT,CASSFPDNSYNSPLHF,TRBV7-9,TRBJ1-6,NA,NA
TGTGCCTGGGGACAGAAAGATCAGCCCCAGCATTTT,CAWGQKDQPQHF,TRBV30,TRBJ1-5,NA,NA
TGCGCCAGCAGCTGGGGACAGGGCTGGGCGAACACTGAAGCTTTCTTT,CASSWGQGWANTEAFF,TRBV5-1,TRBJ1-1,NA,TRBD1
TGCGCCAGCAGGAAGACATTTCAGGAATATAGCAATCAGCCCCAGCATTTT,CASRKTFQEYSNQPQHF,TRBV23-1,TRBJ1-5,NA,NA
TGTGCCAGCAGCTTTGAGGCGAGCGGGGCCAAAAACATTCAGTACTTC,CASSFEASGAKNIQYF,TRBV5-4,TRBJ2-4,NA,NA
TGTGCCAGTAGTATAGGTTGGACAGGTCGCACCACCTCCTACAATGAGCAGTTCTTC,CASSIGWTGRTTSYNEQFF,TRBV19,TRBJ2-1,once,TRBD1
TGCGCCAGCAGCCAAGATCCAGGGTTTGGAAACACCATATATTTT,CASSQDPGFGNTIYF,TRBV4-3,TRBJ1-3,NA,NA
TGTGCCACCAGCAGAGATTATACTCCTAACTATGGCTACACCTTC,CATSRDYTPNYGYTF,TRBV15,TRBJ1-2,NA,NA
TGTGCCAGCAGCTTAGCGCGAAGACATAGGAGGGAGACCCAGTACTTC,CASSLARRHRRETQYF,TRBV11-1,TRBJ2-5,few,NA
TGTGCCAGCAAGCTGGGGGCGTCTCTTACGGGCTACACCTTC,CASKLGASLTGYTF,TRBV11-2,TRBJ1-2,NA,NA
TGTGCCACTGGGAGACAGGATTCTTCGGCCCTCCACTTT,CATGRQDSSALHF,TRBV2,TRBJ1-6,NA,NA
TGCGCCAGCAGCTCGCTCGGACAGGTCGAACGAGGGGGCACAGATACGCAGTATTTT,CASSSLGQVERGGTDTQYF,TRBV5-1,TRBJ2-3,NA,TRBD1
TGTGCCAGCAGTGAAGGTGGCGGAGGGAACTACAATGAGCAGTTCTTC,CASSEGGGGNYNEQFF,TRBV6-1,TRBJ2-1,NA,NA
TGCGCCAGCGCGGCGACTAGCGGATTCAATGAGCAGTTCTTC,CASAATSGFNEQFF,TRBV4-1,TRBJ2-1,NA,TRBD2
TGTGCCAGCACCCCTTCCAGGATTTTGGGCAGCACCTTTAGGTCACCCCTCCACTTT,CASTPSRILGSTFRSPLHF,TRBV28,TRBJ1-6,NA,NA
TGTGCCAGTAGCTTGACATCTAACTATGGCTACACCTTC,CASSLTSNYGYTF,TRBV19,TRBJ1-2,NA,NA
TGTGCCAGCAGCCAAGAACCAGGGGCTAACACTGAAGCTTTCTTT,CASSQEPGANTEAFF,TRBV4-2,TRBJ1-1,NA,NA
TGTGCCAGCAGTTTGCAGGGCACCGGGGAGCTGTTTTTT,CASSLQGTGELFF,TRBV28,TRBJ2-2,NA,NA
TGTGCCTGGAGTGTATCCTACAACCGGGGGAACACTGAAGCTTTCTTT,CAWSVSYNRGNTEAFF,TRBV30,TRBJ1-1,NA,NA